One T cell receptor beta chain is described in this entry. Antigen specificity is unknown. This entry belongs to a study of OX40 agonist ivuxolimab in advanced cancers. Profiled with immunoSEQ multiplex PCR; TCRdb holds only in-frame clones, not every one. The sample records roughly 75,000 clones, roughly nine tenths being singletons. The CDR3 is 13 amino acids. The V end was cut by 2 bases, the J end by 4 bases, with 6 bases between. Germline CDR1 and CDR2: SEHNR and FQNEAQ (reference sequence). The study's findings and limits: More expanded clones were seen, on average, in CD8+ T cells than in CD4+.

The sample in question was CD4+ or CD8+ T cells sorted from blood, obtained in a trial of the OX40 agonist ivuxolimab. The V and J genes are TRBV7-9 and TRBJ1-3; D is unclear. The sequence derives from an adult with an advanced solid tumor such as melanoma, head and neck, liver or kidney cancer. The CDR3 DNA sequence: TGTGCCAGCAGCTTACGCAGAGGAAACACCATATATTTT. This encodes CASSLRRGNTIYF.